This entry lists 31 T cell receptor beta chains sequenced from one sample in a study of metastatic and nonmetastatic thyroid tumors. Thyroid surgery was performed in patients who had received no treatment beforehand. Through MiXCR, TCRdb re-clonotyped the PCR reads. The profile shows approximately 38,000 clones, 28% of them singletons. The sample comprised blood. Every receptor here comes from a male donor with papillary thyroid cancer or a benign thyroid nodule (not recorded which). Some clones in this sample may be carry-over from other donors' samples.

The CDR3 is CASSPTSGRASNTGELFF. The CDR3 bases are TGTGCCAGCAGCCCAACTAGCGGGAGGGCGTCGAACACCGGGGAGCTGTTTTTT. The gene calls are TRBV6-5 and TRBJ2-2; TRBD2 aligns across 13 bases. Germline V gene sequence: CDR1 MNHEY, CDR2 SVGAGI. This CDR3 has 18 residues. V shed 6 bases, J shed 0 bases, and the junction held 7 bases outside the gene matches.

Turning to this clone: Compared with germline, one end of the junction differs, possibly owing to a read error. The chain has TRBV28 and TRBJ2-3; the D call may be TRBD1 or TRBD2 (5 bases each). Germline V lookup: CDR1 MDHEN, CDR2 SYDVKM. This CDR3 spans 12 amino acids. This chain's CDR3 is CASSSSGTSWQF. The CDR3 nucleotides are TGTGCCAGCAGTTCATCCGGGACCTCCTGGCAATTT.

This chain connects TRBV12-3 or TRBV12-4 to TRBJ2-7; no reliable D call. The CDR3 has 12 amino acids. Trimming removed 6 bases at V and 7 bases at J, with 13 bases between. The CDR3 sequence is CASSSVGREQYF. The CDR3 DNA follows: TGTGCCAGCAGCTCCGTCGGGCGAGAGCAGTACTTC.

This clone has only a few counts. The chain links TRBV2 to TRBJ2-7; TRBD2 aligns across 10 bases. Germline V gene sequence: CDR1 SNHLY, CDR2 FYNNEI. J gave up 7 bases and V 8 bases, and 11 bases lay outside the gene matches. This CDR3 has 14 residues. Here the CDR3 reads CASRFGLAVLEQYF. CDR3 DNA: TGTGCCAGCCGGTTCGGACTAGCGGTCCTAGAGCAGTACTTC.

This clone was observed a few times. The V gene is TRBV7-9, the J gene TRBJ2-3; D gene ambiguous. The CDR3 length is 12 residues. V gave up 6 bases and J gave up 5 bases, with 9 bases separating them. Germline V CDR1 and CDR2: SEHNR, FQNEAQ (reference sequence). CDR3 sequence reads: CASSSSQDTQYF. The CDR3, as DNA: TGTGCCAGCAGTAGCTCTCAAGATACGCAGTATTTT.

The chain has TRBV7-3 and TRBJ2-2; weak D call: TRBD1 (5 bases). The CDR3 is 16 residues long. The germline gives CDR1 SGHTA, CDR2 FQGTGA. Trimming stripped 5 bases from V and 6 bases from J, with 19 bases between. This CDR3 is CASSAWTWGRAGELFF. CDR3 nucleotides: TGTGCCAGCAGCGCATGGACATGGGGTAGGGCCGGGGAGCTGTTTTTT.

V usage is TRBV7-9 and J usage is TRBJ2-5; 11 nucleotides agree with TRBD2. The CDR3 extends over 17 amino acids. J was trimmed by 7 bases and V by 0 bases; bases with no gene match: 10. Germline V CDR1 and CDR2: SEHNR, FQNEAQ (reference sequence). The CDR3 DNA sequence: TGTGCCAGCAGCTTAGCGGCTAGCGGGAGGTCTTGGGGGACCCAGTACTTC. Its translation is CASSLAASGRSWGTQYF.

This clone has at least ten counts. The gene calls are TRBV24-1 and TRBJ1-6; D uncertain. The germline CDR1 and CDR2 sequences are KGHDR and SFDVKD. The V and J ends lost 1 base and 5 bases respectively, with 8 bases between them. The length of the CDR3 is 15 residues. Here the CDR3 reads CATSDFRKNNSPLHF. Written as DNA, the CDR3 is TGTGCCACCAGTGATTTTAGGAAAAATAATTCACCCCTCCACTTT.

This clone occurred a few times. Other DNA sequences from this sample encode an identical CDR3 as well. The V call is TRBV20-1, the J call TRBJ2-3; 7 bases line up with TRBD2. Trimming at V came to 1 base and at J to 1 base, leaving 8 bases not matched to a gene. Looked up from germline, CDR1 is DFQATT and CDR2 is SNEGSKA (reference sequence). CDR3 length: 16 residues. The CDR3 is CSARVEGREGTDTQYF. In DNA, the CDR3 is TGCAGTGCTAGAGTTGAAGGGAGGGAGGGCACAGATACGCAGTATTTT.

There are a few counts of this clone. Germline is not matched at one junction end, which may reflect a read error. The chain is built from TRBV11-2 and TRBJ2-1; D not resolved. The CDR3 has 14 residues. In germline, CDR1 is SGHAT, CDR2 FQNNGV. CDR3 amino acids: CASSLEVFGNEQFF. CDR3 bases: TGTGCCAGCAGCCTAGAAGTGTTTGGCAATGAGCAGTTCTTC.

This clone was detected a few times. The chain employs TRBV6-2 or TRBV6-3 and TRBJ2-1; 7 bases line up with TRBD1. J lost 12 bases, V lost 2 bases, and 13 bases had no gene match. Per germline, CDR1 MNHEY and CDR2 SVGEGT. This CDR3 is 15 amino acids long. The CDR3 DNA reads TGTGCCAGCAGTTACGCATACAGACAGGGAATGGGGCAGTTCTTC. As protein: CASSYAYRQGMGQFF.

This clone occurred many times. Different DNA sequences within this sample yield the same CDR3. The chain couples TRBV27 to TRBJ2-3; TRBD2 matches at 10 bases. The CDR3 is 16 amino acids. CDR1 MNHEY and CDR2 SMNVEV come from the germline V gene (reference sequence). J lost 2 bases, V lost 5 bases, and 7 bases had no gene match. The CDR3 DNA sequence: TGTGCCAGCAGTAATACACTAGCGGGGTTCACAGATACGCAGTATTTT. Its protein is CASSNTLAGFTDTQYF.

This clone was recorded at least ten times. The chain carries TRBV7-2 and TRBJ2-7; D ambiguous. Trimming cost V 1 base and J 3 bases, with 13 bases left between them. The CDR3 extends over 15 amino acids. Looked up from germline, CDR1 is SGHTA and CDR2 is FQGNSA. The CDR3: CASSLGGPLDYEQYF. For the CDR3, the DNA is TGTGCCAGCAGCTTAGGTGGCCCCCTGGACTACGAGCAGTACTTC.

This rearrangement joins TRBV11-1 to TRBJ2-2; weak D call: TRBD1 (5 bases). The CDR3 runs to 16 residues. The germline V gene has CDR1 SGHAT and CDR2 FQDESV (reference sequence). The V end was cut by 4 bases, the J end by 1 base, with 13 bases between. The CDR3 DNA is TGTGCCAGCAGCTCTAGGCCTCAGGGGAACACCGGGGAGCTGTTTTTT. It encodes CASSSRPQGNTGELFF.

There are many counts of this clone. The chain couples TRBV18 to TRBJ2-3; TRBD1 matches 7 bases. The CDR3 contains 16 residues. The ends lost 0 bases at V and 1 base at J; junction bases unmatched: 4. The V gene's germline CDR1 is KGHSH and CDR2 LQKENI. CDR3: CASSPPWDRGTDTQYF. The CDR3, as DNA: TGTGCCAGCTCACCACCTTGGGACAGAGGCACAGATACGCAGTATTTT.

V gene TRBV7-3 combines with J gene TRBJ1-1; unclear D gene. The CDR3 runs to 13 residues. Germline V gene lookup returns CDR1 SGHTA and CDR2 FQGTGA. V was trimmed by 1 base and J by 3 bases, leaving 6 bases between them. The CDR3 protein is CASSLRGDTEAFF. Here the CDR3 DNA reads TGTGCCAGCAGCTTAAGGGGAGACACTGAAGCTTTCTTT.

This chain uses TRBV6-5 with TRBJ1-5; a weak D match, TRBD1 (5 bases). Trimming took off 2 bases at V and 4 bases at J, with 6 bases between the two ends. Germline values: CDR1 MNHEY, CDR2 SVGAGI. CDR3 size: 13 residues. The CDR3 reads CASSYGGNQPQHF. The CDR3 DNA reads as TGTGCCAGCAGTTACGGGGGGAATCAGCCCCAGCATTTT.

This clone is medium-sized within its sample. This sequence joins TRBV6-1 and TRBJ1-1; no definite D call. CDR3 length: 12 residues. Germline values: CDR1 MNHNS, CDR2 SASEGT. Trimming stripped 11 bases from V and 1 base from J, with 11 bases between. CDR3 residues: CAASGENTEAFF. The CDR3 nucleotides read TGTGCCGCCTCGGGTGAGAACACTGAAGCTTTCTTT.

The chain recombines TRBV18 with TRBJ2-3; no clear D gene. V was clipped by 5 bases and J by 1 base, with 13 bases between them. Per the germline V gene, CDR1 is KGHSH and CDR2 is LQKENI. The CDR3 loop spans 15 amino acids. The CDR3 sequence: CASSRSSRGTDTQYF. CDR3 nucleotides: TGTGCCAGCTCAAGGTCTTCTCGCGGCACAGATACGCAGTATTTT.

This clone was picked up many times. This chain links TRBV18 with TRBJ1-6; D gene unclear. V gave up 3 bases and J gave up 0 bases, with 9 bases separating them. This CDR3 comprises 16 residues. The germline V gene encodes CDR1 KGHSH and CDR2 LQKENI. The CDR3 nucleotides are TGTGCCAGCTCACCCACAGTTAGCTCCTATAATTCACCCCTCCACTTT. It specifies CASSPTVSSYNSPLHF.

The chain recombines TRBV3-1 with TRBJ2-7; D possibly uses TRBD1 or TRBD2 (6 bases each). The CDR3 runs 17 residues. In germline, CDR1 is LGHDT, CDR2 YNNKEL (reference sequence). V lost 2 bases, J lost 2 bases, and 19 bases lay in between. DNA of the CDR3: TGTGCCAGCAGCCAACAGGGGTTGAGTAGCGGAACCTACGAGCAGTACTTC. It specifies CASSQQGLSSGTYEQYF.

The V and J genes are TRBV3-1 and TRBJ2-1, with TRBD2 as a possible D gene (5 bases). V lost 8 bases, J lost 7 bases, and 15 bases lay in between. The CDR3 loop spans 13 amino acids. The V gene's germline CDR1 is LGHDT and CDR2 YNNKEL (reference sequence). CDR3 sequence (DNA): TGTGCCAGCGGGAGCGGTTGGTGGAATGAGCAGTTCTTC. Encoded protein: CASGSGWWNEQFF.

This clone has at least ten counts. The V and J genes are TRBV7-9 and TRBJ2-4; 7 bases line up with TRBD2. The length of the CDR3 is 14 residues. J gave up 9 bases and V 1 base, and 6 bases lay outside the gene matches. In germline, CDR1 is SEHNR, CDR2 FQNEAQ (reference sequence). The CDR3: CASSLGGTTGIQYF. The CDR3 coding sequence is TGTGCCAGCAGCTTAGGGGGGACTACAGGCATTCAGTACTTC.

This clone was counted only a few times. The chain has TRBV19 and TRBJ2-7, with D maybe TRBD2 (5 bases). The CDR3 consists of 13 residues. V lost 7 bases, J lost 5 bases, and 15 bases lay in between. CDR1 and CDR2 from the germline V gene are LNHDA and SQIVND (reference sequence). CDR3: CASTPGGLNEQYF. In DNA form, the CDR3 reads TGTGCCAGTACCCCTGGCGGACTCAACGAGCAGTACTTC.

The chain uses TRBV18 and TRBJ2-7, with D unresolved. The CDR3 spans 13 residues. Deletions cut 0 bases from V and 3 bases from J, with 6 bases between. Germline V lookup: CDR1 KGHSH, CDR2 LQKENI. CDR3 nucleotide sequence: TGTGCCAGCTCACCACCCCCCGGCTACGAGCAGTACTTC. Residues: CASSPPPGYEQYF.

The rearrangement uses TRBV20-1 and TRBJ1-5; D ambiguous. The V and J ends lost 3 bases and 0 bases respectively, with 3 bases between them. The CDR3 has 12 residues. Germline V CDR1 and CDR2: DFQATT, SNEGSKA (reference sequence). The CDR3 spells CSARTSNQPQHF. The CDR3 nucleotides read TGCAGTGCTAGGACTAGCAATCAGCCCCAGCATTTT.

This clone has a handful of counts. CDR3 sequence: CASSASGGYQPQHF. The DNA of the CDR3 is TGTGCCAGCAGTGCGTCCGGGGGTTATCAGCCCCAGCATTTT. This chain joins TRBV28 and TRBJ1-5, with D tentatively TRBD1 (5 bases). This CDR3 is 14 amino acids long. The V gene lost 5 bases and the J gene lost 5 bases, with 13 bases spanning the gap. The germline CDR1 and CDR2 sequences are MDHEN and SYDVKM. Combining the CDR3 with reference TRBV28 and TRBJ1-5 gives the whole variable domain DVKVTQSSRYLVKRTGEKVFLECVQDMDHENMFWYRQDPGLGLRLIYFSYDVKMKEKGDIPEGYSVSREKKERFSLILESASTNQTSMYLCASSASGGYQPQHFGDGTRLSIL.

The V call is TRBV27, the J call TRBJ2-7; tentatively, D is TRBD2 (6 bases). This CDR3 comprises 13 residues. Trimming left V 3 bases short and J 3 bases short, with 9 bases between. Germline V gives CDR1 MNHEY, CDR2 SMNVEV (reference sequence). The CDR3 is CASSLTSDYEQYF. DNA of the CDR3: TGTGCCAGCAGTTTGACTAGTGACTACGAGCAGTACTTC.

This rearrangement joins TRBV5-1 to TRBJ2-3; 10 nucleotides agree with TRBD2. Germline CDR1 is SGHRS and CDR2 is YFSETQ. The CDR3 covers 16 residues. The junction had 7 bases not matched to a gene; V was cut back by 0 bases and J by 6 bases. CDR3 nucleotides: TGCGCCAGCAGCTTGGCACTAGCGGGATCGGTGGATACGCAGTATTTT. Translating it yields CASSLALAGSVDTQYF. The full variable domain, in which reference TRBV5-1 and TRBJ2-3 provide the parts outside the CDR3, is KAGVTQTPRYLIKTRGQQVTLSCSPISGHRSVSWYQQTPGQGLQFLFEYFSETQRNKGNFPGRFSGRQFSNSRSEMNVSTLELGDSALYLCASSLALAGSVDTQYFGPGTRLTVL.

On this clone itself: A clone one base away is much larger, so this may be a read error. The chain couples TRBV5-1 to TRBJ1-1; D gene ambiguous. CDR3 size: 12 residues. Germline CDR1 and CDR2: SGHRS and YFSETQ. V lost 4 bases and J lost 5, with 9 bases in between. As DNA, the CDR3 is TGCGCCAGCAGCAAGGTACTTACTGAAGCTTTCTTT. Amino acid sequence: CASSKVLTEAFF. Combining the CDR3 with reference TRBV5-1 and TRBJ1-1 gives the whole variable domain KAGVTQTPRYLIKTRGQQVTLSCSPISGHRSVSWYQQTPGQGLQFLFEYFSETQRNKGNFPGRFSGRQFSNSRSEMNVSTLELGDSALYLCASSKVLTEAFFGQGTRLTVV.

This clone was counted between two and nine times. This chain connects TRBV5-1 to TRBJ2-7; 9 bases map to TRBD2. CDR3 length: 14 amino acids. Trimming removed 0 bases from V and 3 bases from J; junction bases left unmatched: 1. The germline CDR1 and CDR2 sequences are SGHRS and YFSETQ. The CDR3 DNA is TGCGCCAGCAGCTTGGAAGCGGGGGGCTACGAGCAGTACTTC. Its translation is CASSLEAGGYEQYF.